These 9 T cell receptor beta chains originate from one sample sequenced in a study of blood T cell repertoires in COVID-19. Libraries were prepared by immunoSEQ multiplex PCR; TCRdb keeps only in-frame clonotypes and omits some of them. The table shows 400,000 to 500,000 clones, with approximately 88% occurring only once. Sequencing was performed on PBMCs or T cells enriched from blood (not recorded which). The receptors shown here come from a woman aged 40 to 49 who had recovered from COVID-19.

The chain employs TRBV27 and TRBJ1-1; tentative D call: TRBD1 (6 bases). V was cut by 6 bases and J by 5 bases, with 22 bases left in between. There are 16 residues in the CDR3. Germline-derived CDR1 and CDR2 are MNHEY and SMNVEV (reference sequence). CDR3 in DNA: TGTGCCAGCAGACCTTCTTTAGGGGGTAAGAGGACTGAAGCTTTCTTT. This codes for CASRPSLGGKRTEAFF.

V is TRBV27 and J is TRBJ1-2, with 10 bases lining up with TRBD1. Trimming at V came to 5 bases and at J to 5 bases, leaving 8 bases not matched to a gene. CDR3 size: 15 residues. CDR1 and CDR2 (germline): MNHEY, SMNVEV (reference sequence). This chain's CDR3 is CASSLTTGGYYGYTF. The CDR3 nucleotides are TGTGCCAGCAGTCTAACGACAGGGGGCTATTATGGCTACACCTTC.

This chain uses TRBV5-1 with TRBJ2-1, with unresolved D. Germline V gene lookup returns CDR1 SGHRS and CDR2 YFSETQ. This CDR3 comprises 12 residues. V shed 0 bases and J shed 5 bases, with 3 bases lying between them. The CDR3 loop reads CASSLGHNEQFF. Here the CDR3 DNA reads TGCGCCAGCAGCTTGGGGCACAATGAGCAGTTCTTC.

The genes are TRBV7-2 and TRBJ1-2; TRBD1 is a possible D gene (5 bases). CDR3 length: 13 amino acids. Germline V gives CDR1 SGHTA, CDR2 FQGNSA. Trimming pared 0 bases from V and 9 bases from J, leaving 11 bases between. The DNA of the CDR3 is TGTGCCAGCAGCTTAGCTCAGGGTATTCGCTACACCTTC. Protein product: CASSLAQGIRYTF.

V is TRBV7-8 and J is TRBJ1-1; TRBD1 might be the D (5 bases). V gave up 5 bases and J gave up 3 bases, with 13 bases separating them. Germline CDR1 reads SGHVS; CDR2 reads FQNEAQ. The CDR3 runs 14 residues. The CDR3 protein is CASSTLEGHTEAFF. The CDR3 DNA reads TGTGCCAGCAGCACCCTGGAGGGGCACACTGAAGCTTTCTTT. The full variable domain, its missing parts supplied by reference TRBV7-8 and TRBJ1-1, is GAGVSQSPRYKVAKRGQDVALRCDPISGHVSLFWYQQALGQGPEFLTYFQNEAQLDKSGLPSDRFFAERPEGSVSTLKIQRTQQEDSAVYLCASSTLEGHTEAFFGQGTRLTVV.

The gene calls are TRBV5-8 and TRBJ2-5; 7 nucleotides match TRBD2. Looked up from germline, CDR1 is SGHTS and CDR2 is YDEGEE. CDR3 length: 18 residues. Germline trimming cut 4 bases from V and 5 bases from J; bases unmatched to any gene: 20. The CDR3 is CASSPRWVAGLRRETQYF. DNA of the CDR3: TGTGCCAGCAGCCCCCGGTGGGTAGCGGGCCTCCGGCGGGAGACCCAGTACTTC.

The chain recombines TRBV12-5 with TRBJ1-2; D gene uncertain. The V gene lost 5 bases and the J gene lost 4 bases, with 17 bases spanning the gap. CDR1 is LGHNT and CDR2 is FRNRAP in the germline V gene. The CDR3 has 15 residues. Written as DNA, the CDR3 is TGTGCTAGTGGTCAGCGACCCACCGGACTCTATGGCTACACCTTC. It encodes CASGQRPTGLYGYTF.

The rearrangement links TRBV28 to TRBJ1-2; D unresolved. This CDR3 has 12 amino acids. Trimming took off 7 bases at V and 7 bases at J, with 13 bases between the two ends. Germline CDR1 MDHEN, CDR2 SYDVKM. CDR3 bases: TGTGCCAGCAACTTGGGAGAGGGTGGCTACACCTTC. This sequence encodes CASNLGEGGYTF.

The gene calls are TRBV6-2 or TRBV6-3 and TRBJ1-1; D possibly corresponds to TRBD1 (5 bases). The CDR3 has 12 residues. V lost 6 bases to trimming and J lost 11 bases, with 16 bases between them. Germline V gene sequence: CDR1 MNHEY, CDR2 SVGEGT. The CDR3 is CASSNTGLEAFF. CDR3 DNA: TGTGCCAGCAGCAATACAGGTCTTGAGGCTTTCTTT.